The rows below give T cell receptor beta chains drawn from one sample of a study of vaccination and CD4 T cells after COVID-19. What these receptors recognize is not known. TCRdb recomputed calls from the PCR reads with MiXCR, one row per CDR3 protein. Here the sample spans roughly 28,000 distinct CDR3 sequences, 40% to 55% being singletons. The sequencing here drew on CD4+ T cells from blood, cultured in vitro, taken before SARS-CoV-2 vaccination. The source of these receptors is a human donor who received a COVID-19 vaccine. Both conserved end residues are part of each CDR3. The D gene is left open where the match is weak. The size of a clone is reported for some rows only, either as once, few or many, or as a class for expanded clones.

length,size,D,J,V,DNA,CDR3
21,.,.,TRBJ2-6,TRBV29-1,TGCAGCGTTGCCCTACACGAGGAGGGGGGCCTCGAGTTCTCTGGGGCCAACGTCCTGACTTTC,CSVALHEEGGLEFSGANVLTF
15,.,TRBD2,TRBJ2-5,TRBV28,TGTGCCAGCAGTTCTAGCGGGGGGGTGGGAGAGACCCAGTACTTC,CASSSSGGVGETQYF
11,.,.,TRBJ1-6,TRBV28,TGTGCCAGCACTTCACTTAGGGGTATCTACTTT,CASTSLRGIYF
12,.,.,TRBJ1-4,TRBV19,TGTGCCAGCACAGGGAGAAATGAAAAACTGTTTTTT,CASTGRNEKLFF
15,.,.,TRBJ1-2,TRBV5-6,TGTGCCAGCAGCTTGGGGGGGGACTGGGACTATGGCTACACCTTC,CASSLGGDWDYGYTF
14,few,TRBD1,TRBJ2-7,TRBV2,TGTGCCAGCAGATTGGGACAGGGGGAGTACGAGCAGTACTTC,CASRLGQGEYEQYF
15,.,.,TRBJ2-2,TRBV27,TGTGCCAGCAGGCCCGGCGGCGGTGGCACCGGGGAGCTGTTTTTT,CASRPGGGGTGELFF
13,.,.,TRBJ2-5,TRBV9,TGTGCCAGCAGCCTCCAGTGGGGGGAGACCCAGTACTTC,CASSLQWGETQYF
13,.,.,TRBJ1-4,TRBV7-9,TGTGCCAGCAGCTTACGGACAGCCCAAAAACTGTTTTTT,CASSLRTAQKLFF
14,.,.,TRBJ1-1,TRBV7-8,TGTGCCAGCAGCTTCCCCGGCGGGGACACTGAAGCTTTCTTT,CASSFPGGDTEAFF
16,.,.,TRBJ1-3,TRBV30,TGTGCCTGGAGTGTACGTCGGGGAACCTCTGGAAACACCATATATTTT,CAWSVRRGTSGNTIYF
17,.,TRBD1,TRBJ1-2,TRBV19,TGTGCCAGTAGTTTCCTTACGTGGGGACAGGGAAAAGATGGCTACACCTTC,CASSFLTWGQGKDGYTF
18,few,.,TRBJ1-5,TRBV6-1,TGTGCCAGCAGTGAAGGCAGGGTGAGGAATCGGAGCAATCAGCCCCAGCATTTT,CASSEGRVRNRSNQPQHF
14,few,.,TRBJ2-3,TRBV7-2,TGTGCCAGCAGCCGGGACACTCCTACAGATACGCAGTATTTT,CASSRDTPTDTQYF
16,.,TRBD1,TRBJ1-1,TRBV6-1,TGTGCCAGCAGCCCGGAGGGGGCGAGGGTAGGCACTGAAGCTTTCTTT,CASSPEGARVGTEAFF
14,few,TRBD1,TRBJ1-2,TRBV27,TGTGCCAGCAGTTCACGGACAGGAACAGATGGCTACACCTTC,CASSSRTGTDGYTF
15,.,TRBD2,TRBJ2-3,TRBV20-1,TGCAGTGCTAGAGACGAGCGGGGGAGCACAGATACGCAGTATTTT,CSARDERGSTDTQYF
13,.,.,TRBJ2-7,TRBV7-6,TGTGCCAGCAGCTTGGGGGTTTCCTACGAGCAGTACTTC,CASSLGVSYEQYF
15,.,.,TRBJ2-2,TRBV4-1,TGCGCCAGCCCCCAGGGGGGGCGTGGCACCGGGGAGCTGTTTTTT,CASPQGGRGTGELFF
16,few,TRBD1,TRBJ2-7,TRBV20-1,TGCAGTGCCCAGGGGGCGGGGACTGGACTAACCTACGAGCAGTACTTC,CSAQGAGTGLTYEQYF
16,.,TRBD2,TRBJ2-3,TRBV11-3,TGTGCCAGCAGCTTAGGAATTAGCGGGGCCGTAGATACGCAGTATTTT,CASSLGISGAVDTQYF
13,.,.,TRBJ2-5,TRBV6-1,TGTGCCAGCAGATTCGGGGAAGCAGAGACCCAGTACTTC,CASRFGEAETQYF
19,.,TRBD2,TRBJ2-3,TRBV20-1,TGCAGTGCCACCGACCGGGGACTAGCGGGGGGGCTTGGCACAGATACGCAGTATTTT,CSATDRGLAGGLGTDTQYF